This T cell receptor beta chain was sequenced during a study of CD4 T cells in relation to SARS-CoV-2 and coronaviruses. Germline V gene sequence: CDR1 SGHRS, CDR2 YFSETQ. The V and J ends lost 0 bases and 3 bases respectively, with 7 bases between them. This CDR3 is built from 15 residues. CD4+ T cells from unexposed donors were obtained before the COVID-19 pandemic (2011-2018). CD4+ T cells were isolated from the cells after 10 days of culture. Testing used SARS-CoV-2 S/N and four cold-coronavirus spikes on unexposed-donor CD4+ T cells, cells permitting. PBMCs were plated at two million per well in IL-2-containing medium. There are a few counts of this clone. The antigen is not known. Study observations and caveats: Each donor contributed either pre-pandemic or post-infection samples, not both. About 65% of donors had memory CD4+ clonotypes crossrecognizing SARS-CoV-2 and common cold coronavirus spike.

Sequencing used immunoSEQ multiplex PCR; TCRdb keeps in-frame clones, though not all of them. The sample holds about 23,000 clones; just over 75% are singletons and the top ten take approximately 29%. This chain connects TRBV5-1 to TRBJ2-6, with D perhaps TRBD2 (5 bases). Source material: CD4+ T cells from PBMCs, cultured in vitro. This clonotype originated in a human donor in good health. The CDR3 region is CASSLDGVGANVLTF. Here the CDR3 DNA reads TGCGCCAGCAGCTTGGACGGGGTTGGGGCCAACGTCCTGACTTTC.